This T cell receptor (beta chain) is from a study of blood T cell repertoires in COVID-19 (TCRdb year 2020). General notes on the study: Samples covering the acute and convalescent phases of COVID-19 were provided by collaborators in the United States, Italy and Spain. A de-identified subject ID, COVID-19 status, age in years and sex were almost always included in the sample metadata. The repertoires were released in a freely available public database intended as a resource for research on the immune response to SARS-CoV-2. The prospective study material was composed of cDNA or gDNA derived from T cells, B-cell-depleted T cells, or PBMCs. Where available, HLA class I and class II types were obtained from metadata supplied by the sample provider rather than from assay-based typing. The dataset comprised deeply sampled blood TCRbeta repertoires from subjects exposed to, actively infected with, or recovered from COVID-19. The samples were drawn from two sources: the first 160 participants of the ongoing ImmuneRACE study, and 1,254 subjects contributed by 6 global collaborators. Overall study outcomes, separate from this receptor: The amount of clinical and demographic metadata varied by source and participant and was provided uncurated.

On this clone itself: What antigen it recognizes has not been identified. Base quality data are lacking; no much larger clone is found one base away.

The collaborating institutions used their own protocols to collect whole blood in K2EDTA tubes. For TCRbeta analysis, collaborators shipped samples as frozen whole blood, isolated PBMCs, or DNA extracted from either of those sample types. TCRbeta CDR3 regions were amplified from genomic DNA using the immunoSEQ Assay, a bias-controlled multiplex PCR. As for the original processing: The number of nucleated cells in each sample was estimated by amplification of reference gene primers within the assay. To quantify the absolute abundance of each unique TCRbeta CDR3 rearrangement, sequence reads were collapsed and filtered. For each sample, productive Simpson clonality was calculated by taking the square root of Simpson's diversity index across productive rearrangements. In its TCRdb copy, this immuneACCESS table keeps in-frame sequences only and misses some clones. Where compared with another copy, unresolved V genes explain less than half of these, and the others have no known cause. V and J calls and clone size follow that table, whereas D and trimming were derived from the DNA. Across this sample there are about 67,000 clones, with roughly 79% seen only once. The ten largest clones represent roughly 6.5% of the sample.

The germline V gene provides CDR1 SGHVS and CDR2 FNYEAQ. The CDR3 runs 13 amino acids, cysteine and phenylalanine included. Only the CDR3 DNA is retained, 39 bases long and in frame from the first base. V ends up 6 bases short and J 8 bases short, with an unmatched junction base count of 6. This receptor chain uses TRBV7-6 and TRBJ1-2; 10 central nucleotides agree with TRBD1. Specimen: peripheral blood. This clonotype originated in a woman aged 60-75 years with acute or convalescent COVID-19. The CDR3 region reads CASRATGGEGYTF. The nucleotides are TGTGCCAGCAGAGCGACAGGGGGCGAAGGCTACACCTTC.